This TCR beta chain was profiled in a study of beta chain features in type 1 diabetes. Study-level points and caveats: In comparison with healthy donors, patients had naive, central memory and Treg TCRB repertoires that appeared more similar.

This clone was seen more than once but under ten times. The antigen is not known. Cell sorting via CD45RO/CCR7/CD25/CD127/CD95/CD27 was performed to obtain CD4+ naive, central memory, regulatory and stem cell-like memory cells. In germline, CDR1 is MDHEN, CDR2 SYDVKM. The V and J ends lost 8 bases and 1 base, in that order; junction bases with no gene match: 14. This CDR3 is built from 16 residues. Expressed TCRB transcripts got sequenced, as all isolated RNA was reverse transcribed. Data came from immunoSEQ multiplex PCR; TCRdb stores just in-frame clones and leaves some out. The sample consists of roughly 170,000 clones, about 13% of them appearing once.

V gene TRBV28 combines with J gene TRBJ2-7; 7 bases are a match to TRBD2. The TCR originated in a woman between 18 and 29 years old in good health. The material sequenced was central memory CD4+ T cells from blood. The CDR3 protein is CASCGLGGGTSYEQYF. The CDR3 DNA follows: TGTGCCAGCTGCGGGCTGGGGGGAGGGACTTCCTACGAGCAGTACTTC.